This T cell receptor beta chain is drawn from a study of T-cell reconstitution after alpha-beta-depleted transplantation in children. Whole-study findings and limits: Among T cells one year after transplant, newly produced cells accounted for most counts and diversity. At day 60, the high TCRbeta diversity found in some patients originated from recipient T cells and thymic progenitors that had survived. By about two months after transplant, alpha-beta T cells reportedly arose from several hundred graft clones that had expanded.

Germline lookup yields CDR1 MNHEY and CDR2 SMNVEV (reference sequence). Trimming cost V 5 bases and J 3 bases, with 16 bases left between them. The CDR3 totals 15 residues. The authors prepared the TCRbeta library with unique molecular identifiers. TCRdb recomputed calls from the PCR reads with MiXCR, one row per CDR3 protein. The sample has approximately 1,000,000 distinct CDR3 sequences, 25% to 35% seen once; the top ten hold over 25%. A remark on this clonotype: Its target is not known.

Sequenced material: PBMCs, mostly from graft donor cells, taken 360 days after TCRalphabeta/CD19-depleted stem cell transplant. The sequence came from a boy younger than two who had a stem cell transplant for SCID, so the T cells may come from the graft donor. The chain combines TRBV27 with TRBJ2-5, with a possible D match to TRBD1 (6 bases). DNA for the CDR3: TGTGCCAGCAGTCCTACCGACAGGCCCAAAGAGACCCAGTACTTC. Translated: CASSPTDRPKETQYF.